Included here is one T cell receptor (beta chain) sequence, with context. Its target is unknown. Both 60 Vbeta primers and 13 Jbeta primers went into the PCR. In the original workflow: Later analysis identified roughly 84 million unique TCR beta chains, roughly 11 million shared. Measured with immunoSEQ multiplex PCR; TCRdb has only the in-frame clones, and not every one. Clone size and V and J calls were adopted from that table, with D and trimming inferred from the DNA. This sample yields around 150,000 clones, of which roughly 80% are seen a single time; around 2.5% belongs to the top ten. These data originate in a study of cytomegalovirus exposure and HLA in healthy donors. Study observations and caveats: When a later analysis compared HLA-associated TCR beta chains with equally common others, the HLA-associated chains turned out to be more clonally expanded and to have lower generation probabilities. Some V segments, including TRBV6-2 and TRBV6-3, were excluded as indistinguishable. The authors judged a highly shared variant cluster likely a sequencing artifact.

The germline CDR1 and CDR2 sequences are MDHEN and SYDVKM. The CDR3 sequence is 15 residues long. The V segment lost 5 bases and the J segment 0 bases; nucleotides outside the gene matches: 6. This sequence originates from a boy aged 2 to 9 in good health and CMV-seronegative. The sequenced sample consisted of PBMCs. This rearrangement joins TRBV28 to TRBJ1-1; TRBD1 matches 7 bases. CDR3 protein: CASSPNRGLNTEAFF. In DNA form, the CDR3 reads TGTGCCAGCAGTCCTAACAGGGGATTGAACACTGAAGCTTTCTTT.